A selection of T cell receptor beta chains follows, all from one sample in a study of shared clonotypes between healthy human individuals. Some clones are missing from TCRdb's copy, which holds only in-frame ones; the method was immunoSEQ multiplex PCR. Found here are hundreds of thousands of clones, approximately 74% of them singletons; the top ten hold roughly 1.7%. The sequenced sample was memory CD4+ T cells sorted from blood. Receptors were obtained from a woman in her twenties or thirties in good health. Each CDR3 is given with its conserved first and last residue. The order of the fields is CDR3 length, V gene, J gene, CDR3 protein.

>15|TRBV7-8|TRBJ2-1
CASSLEGAQYNEQFF
>17|TRBV19|TRBJ1-5
CASSVSSIFPANQPQHF
>13|TRBV7-9|TRBJ1-1
CASSSTVNTEAFF
>11|TRBV27|TRBJ1-2
CASSGVYGYTF
>16|TRBV4-1|TRBJ1-6
CASSQDATGGRSPLHF
>18|TRBV7-6|TRBJ2-6
CASSLAPVGASGANVLTF
>17|TRBV7-8|TRBJ2-7
CASSHYLSGSHSYEQYF
>13|TRBV6-5|TRBJ1-2
CASRKTADYGYTF
>13|TRBV19|TRBJ1-1
CATRTRGNTEAFF
>13|TRBV6-1|TRBJ1-5
CASSEPPRQPQHF
>14|TRBV6-1|TRBJ1-3
CASMLDRAGNTIYF
>15|TRBV2|TRBJ2-3
CASSPMILTGGTQYF
>12|TRBV7-9|TRBJ1-1
CASSLEDRGAFF
>17|TRBV9|TRBJ2-1
CASSVGLAGASYNEQFF
>13|TRBV28|TRBJ1-2
CASSPGTDYGYTF
>16|TRBV19|TRBJ2-2
CASSIASRLNTGELFF
>15|TRBV29-1|TRBJ2-3
CSVARDYPTTDTQYF
>14|TRBV10-3|TRBJ1-1
CAIRPGQENTEAFF
>12|TRBV6-1|TRBJ2-3
CASEDFGDTQYF
>15|TRBV28|TRBJ2-1
CASSIVQGALDEQFF
>15|TRBV28|TRBJ1-2
CASRTAGTGAYGYTF
>15|TRBV7-9|TRBJ2-2
CASSFSGRAQGELFF
>15|TRBV29-1|TRBJ2-1
CSTQGGAGQNNEQFF
>17|TRBV11-3|TRBJ2-1
CASSLLPSSGRVSEQFF
>16|TRBV2|TRBJ2-1
CASNGEALAASIQQFF
>13|TRBV5-1|TRBJ2-3
CASKPGPTDTQYF
>13|TRBV29-1|TRBJ2-5
CSTMRGGGETQYF
>15|TRBV5-1|TRBJ2-1
CASSPTTSGYNEQFF
>16|TRBV10-3|TRBJ1-5
CAISEQLISTNQPQHF